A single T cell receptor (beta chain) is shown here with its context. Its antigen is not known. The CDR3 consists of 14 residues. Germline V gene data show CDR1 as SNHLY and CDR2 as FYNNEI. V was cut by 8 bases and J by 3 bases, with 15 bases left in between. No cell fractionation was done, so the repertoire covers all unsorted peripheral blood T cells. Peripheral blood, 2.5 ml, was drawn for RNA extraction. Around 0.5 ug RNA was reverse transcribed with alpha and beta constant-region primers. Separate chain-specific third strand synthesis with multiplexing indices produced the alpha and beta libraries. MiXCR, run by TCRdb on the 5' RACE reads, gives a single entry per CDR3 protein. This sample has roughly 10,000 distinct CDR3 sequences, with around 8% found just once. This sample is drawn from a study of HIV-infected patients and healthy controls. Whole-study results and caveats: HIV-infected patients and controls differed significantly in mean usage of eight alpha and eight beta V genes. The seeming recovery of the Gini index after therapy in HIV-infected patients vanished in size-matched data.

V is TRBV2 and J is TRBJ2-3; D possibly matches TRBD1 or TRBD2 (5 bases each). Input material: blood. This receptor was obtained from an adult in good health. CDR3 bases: TGTGCCAGCCCCGGGACGGAAGATACAGATACGCAGTATTTT. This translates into CASPGTEDTDTQYF.